This entry lists 27 T cell receptor beta chains sequenced from one sample in a study of cytomegalovirus exposure and HLA in healthy donors. The assay was immunoSEQ multiplex PCR, and TCRdb's table has in-frame clones only and misses some. The table shows 50,000 to 65,000 clones, with just under 95% occurring only once. The specimen sequenced was PBMCs. The receptors were gathered from a woman aged 18-29 years in good health and CMV-seropositive.

This clone was detected a few times. V and J are TRBV5-1 and TRBJ2-3; D gene unclear. This CDR3 spans 14 amino acids. Looked up from germline, CDR1 is SGHRS and CDR2 is YFSETQ. Trimming removed 2 bases from V and 6 bases from J, with 13 bases in between. CDR3 region: CASSFRPSEDTQYF. The CDR3 DNA is TGCGCCAGCAGCTTCCGGCCGAGCGAGGATACGCAGTATTTT. The variable domain in full, completed from reference TRBV5-1 and TRBJ2-3, reads KAGVTQTPRYLIKTRGQQVTLSCSPISGHRSVSWYQQTPGQGLQFLFEYFSETQRNKGNFPGRFSGRQFSNSRSEMNVSTLELGDSALYLCASSFRPSEDTQYFGPGTRLTVL.

V is TRBV6-4 and J is TRBJ2-7, with TRBD1 as a possible D gene (6 bases). This CDR3 has 14 amino acids. CDR1 is MRHNA, CDR2 SNTAGT, per germline. V was trimmed by 2 bases and J by 3 bases, leaving 11 bases between them. The CDR3 sequence is CASSDPGHHYEQYF. CDR3 nucleotide sequence: TGTGCCAGCAGTGACCCGGGACACCACTACGAGCAGTACTTC.

The chain joins TRBV7-2 to TRBJ2-6; D is uncertain. Per germline, CDR1 SGHTA and CDR2 FQGNSA. The CDR3 is made up of 17 amino acids. V lost 5 bases to trimming and J lost 0 bases, with 14 bases between them. The CDR3 nucleotides are TGTGCCAGCAGCCAATCAGTCCCCCACTCTGGGGCCAACGTCCTGACTTTC. This translates into CASSQSVPHSGANVLTF.

The chain couples TRBV7-3 to TRBJ2-1; perhaps TRBD2 as D (5 bases). V lost 3 bases, J lost 0 bases, and 12 bases lay in between. CDR3 length equals 16 residues. CDR1 is SGHTA and CDR2 is FQGTGA in the germline V gene. CDR3 sequence reads: CASSLTRTSSYNEQFF. Written as DNA, the CDR3 is TGTGCCAGCAGCTTGACGCGGACTTCCTCCTACAATGAGCAGTTCTTC.

The chain has TRBV2 and TRBJ1-2; TRBD1 matches 10 bases. V lost 6 bases to trimming and J lost 5 bases; unmatched junction nucleotides: 9. This CDR3 is 15 amino acids long. Germline values: CDR1 SNHLY, CDR2 FYNNEI. The CDR3: CASRTGTGAGYGYTF. The CDR3 region has the DNA TGTGCCAGCAGGACCGGGACAGGGGCTGGATATGGCTACACCTTC.

The rearrangement joins TRBV4-3 to TRBJ1-1; TRBD1 aligns across 8 bases. With 1 base clipped from V and 3 bases from J, the junction kept 19 bases outside the gene matches. The germline CDR1 and CDR2 sequences are LGHNA and YSLEER. This CDR3 has 20 residues. DNA for the CDR3: TGCGCCAGCAGCCAAGGGAGTTCGGGCGAGGCGGACAGGGTGTACACTGAAGCTTTCTTT. This sequence encodes CASSQGSSGEADRVYTEAFF.

This clone came up a few times. DNA for the CDR3: TGTGCCAGCAGTTGGCAGGGGGCCGCCCCTGAAGCTTTCTTT. It codes for CASSWQGAAPEAFF. The V call is TRBV6-5, the J call TRBJ1-1; TRBD1 aligns across 8 bases. With V trimmed by 4 bases and J by 6 bases, 7 bases remained unmatched. CDR1 and CDR2 (germline): MNHEY, SVGAGI. The CDR3 has 14 residues.

The chain recombines TRBV5-1 with TRBJ1-1, with D maybe TRBD1 (5 bases). This CDR3 contains 14 residues. V gave up 0 bases and J gave up 4 bases, with 10 bases separating them. Germline V CDR1 and CDR2: SGHRS, YFSETQ. The chain's CDR3 is CASSLDRGGTEAFF. The CDR3 DNA reads TGCGCCAGCAGCTTGGATCGGGGGGGCACTGAAGCTTTCTTT.

This rearrangement joins TRBV4-3 to TRBJ2-7, with TRBD2 matching over 10 bases. V lost 3 bases and J lost 2; bases outside the gene matches: 4. Germline V gene sequence: CDR1 LGHNA, CDR2 YSLEER. The CDR3 covers 15 residues. The CDR3 region has the DNA TGCGCCAGCAGCCAGGCCGGGACTAGCGCCTACGAGCAGTACTTC. This translates into CASSQAGTSAYEQYF.

This chain connects TRBV29-1 to TRBJ1-1; D call uncertain. V dropped 3 bases and J dropped 0 bases, with 14 bases sitting between them. Germline CDR1 SQVTM, CDR2 ANQGSEA. CDR3 length: 15 amino acids. The CDR3 protein is CSVEYVARMNTEAFF. CDR3 bases: TGCAGCGTTGAGTATGTAGCTCGCATGAACACTGAAGCTTTCTTT.

This sequence joins TRBV27 and TRBJ2-7, with 12 positions matching TRBD1. The CDR3 is made up of 14 amino acids. The ends lost 5 bases at V and 7 bases at J; junction bases unmatched: 6. CDR1 and CDR2 (germline): MNHEY, SMNVEV (reference sequence). Here the CDR3 reads CASSVGTGGREQYF. The CDR3 coding sequence is TGTGCCAGCAGTGTTGGGACAGGGGGCCGTGAGCAGTACTTC.

The chain is built from TRBV18 and TRBJ1-1; D possibly corresponds to TRBD1 (5 bases). The V gene's germline CDR1 is KGHSH and CDR2 LQKENI. The CDR3 contains 13 residues. V lost 4 bases and J lost 0, with 6 bases in between. The chain's CDR3 is CASSQTVNTEAFF. The CDR3 DNA follows: TGTGCCAGCTCACAGACAGTGAACACTGAAGCTTTCTTT.

V is TRBV19 and J is TRBJ1-5; D gene ambiguous. This CDR3 has 15 residues. Germline V CDR1 and CDR2: LNHDA, SQIVND (reference sequence). V lost 1 base and J lost 7, with 14 bases in between. The CDR3 is CASSIAEGSRQPQHF. CDR3 nucleotide sequence: TGTGCCAGTAGTATAGCCGAGGGATCGCGGCAGCCCCAGCATTTT.

The chain recombines TRBV5-1 with TRBJ1-5; D is perhaps TRBD1 (5 bases). Trimming took off 2 bases at V and 3 bases at J, with 12 bases between the two ends. The germline V gene has CDR1 SGHRS and CDR2 YFSETQ. The CDR3 sequence is 15 residues long. The CDR3 spells CASSFGGGDNQPQHF. For the CDR3, the DNA is TGCGCCAGCAGCTTTGGCGGGGGTGACAATCAGCCCCAGCATTTT.

V and J are TRBV6-1 and TRBJ2-1; the D call may be TRBD1 or TRBD2 (6 bases each). From germline, CDR1 is MNHNS and CDR2 SASEGT. The CDR3 totals 15 residues. V lost 6 bases and J lost 0, with 12 bases in between. The chain's CDR3 is CASREQGGSYNEQFF. CDR3 coding DNA: TGTGCCAGCAGGGAACAGGGAGGCTCCTACAATGAGCAGTTCTTC.

The CDR3 region is CASNHKSGNQETQYF. The CDR3 nucleotides read TGTGCCAGCAACCATAAGTCCGGGAACCAAGAGACCCAGTACTTC. The rearrangement links TRBV5-4 to TRBJ2-5; a possible D gene is TRBD2 (5 bases). From germline, CDR1 is SGHNT and CDR2 YYREEE (reference sequence). The V and J ends lost 6 bases and 0 bases respectively, with 15 bases between them. The CDR3 runs 15 residues.

The CDR3 sequence is CASSHDINSYNSPLHF. CDR3 in DNA: TGTGCCAGCAGCCATGACATAAACTCCTATAATTCACCCCTCCACTTT. The chain employs TRBV5-5 and TRBJ1-6; unclear D gene. CDR1 and CDR2 (germline): SGHKS, YYEKEE (reference sequence). This CDR3 has 16 amino acids. V was cut by 4 bases and J by 0 bases, with 11 bases left in between.

The chain recombines TRBV6-5 with TRBJ1-3; the D gene is possibly TRBD1 (6 bases). The CDR3 covers 15 residues. Between the trimmed V and J ends, which lost 2 bases and 1 base, there was a span of 9 bases. Germline assignment: CDR1 MNHEY and CDR2 SVGAGI. CDR3 region: CASSYQTGSGNTIYF. CDR3 in DNA: TGTGCCAGCAGTTACCAAACAGGGTCTGGAAACACCATATATTTT.

Comments on this clone: Other DNA sequences in this specimen translate into the identical CDR3. The chain combines TRBV2 with TRBJ1-2, with 7 bases fitting TRBD1. The CDR3 loop spans 14 amino acids. Unmatched junction bases numbered 3, after V lost 4 bases and J lost 1 base. From germline, CDR1 is SNHLY and CDR2 FYNNEI. The CDR3: CASSGQGGNYGYTF. The CDR3 DNA sequence: TGTGCCAGCAGTGGACAGGGCGGTAACTATGGCTACACCTTC.

The chain joins TRBV29-1 to TRBJ2-5; D is unresolved. Germline-derived CDR1 and CDR2 are SQVTM and ANQGSEA. Trimming stripped 4 bases from V and 1 base from J, with 7 bases between. The CDR3 length is 12 residues. In nucleotides, the CDR3 is TGCAGCGTTGTGCGGTCCCAAGAGACCCAGTACTTC. Amino acids: CSVVRSQETQYF.

This chain's CDR3 is CASSRSGVTTEAFF. The CDR3 nucleotides read TGTGCCAGCAGCCGCTCAGGGGTTACGACTGAAGCTTTCTTT. J is TRBJ1-1 and V is TRBV28; a weak D match, TRBD1 (6 bases). CDR3 length equals 14 residues. Per the germline V gene, CDR1 is MDHEN and CDR2 is SYDVKM. V was trimmed by 6 bases and J by 5 bases, leaving 16 bases between them.

CDR3: CASSQDWSFEQYF. The CDR3 bases are TGTGCCAGCAGCCAAGATTGGAGTTTCGAGCAGTACTTC. The J gene is TRBJ2-7, the V gene TRBV14, with D unclear. This CDR3 comprises 13 residues. In germline, CDR1 is SGHDN, CDR2 FVKESK. The V end was cut by 0 bases, the J end by 6 bases, with 9 bases between.

The chain carries TRBV5-1 and TRBJ1-3; D gene uncertain. CDR3 length: 16 amino acids. V was shortened by 1 base and J by 4 bases, with 15 bases between the two germline ends. Germline V gene lookup returns CDR1 SGHRS and CDR2 YFSETQ. CDR3 in DNA: TGCGCCAGCAGCTTGTCCGGCCCCCCGGGGGGAAACACCATATATTTT. This translates into CASSLSGPPGGNTIYF.

The chain couples TRBV30 to TRBJ1-2, with D uncertain. Deletions cut 5 bases from V and 6 bases from J, with 7 bases between. This CDR3 has 10 amino acids. CDR1 and CDR2 (germline): GTSNPN, SVGIG (reference sequence). The CDR3, as DNA: TGTGCCTGGGAGGGTCATGGCTACACCTTC. This codes for CAWEGHGYTF.

CDR3 nucleotides: TGTGCCAGCAGCTCAAGACAGGGGGCGAGTTTATTCGATGGCTACACCTTC. Translated, it gives CASSSRQGASLFDGYTF. The rearrangement uses TRBV7-6 and TRBJ1-2, with 10 positions matching TRBD1. Losses at the gene ends were 4 bases for V and 6 bases for J; bases not matched to a gene: 14. The germline V gene encodes CDR1 SGHVS and CDR2 FNYEAQ. The length of the CDR3 is 17 residues.

This CDR3 reads CATSRSPGQRTPNTEAFF. DNA of the CDR3: TGTGCCACCAGCAGATCACCGGGACAGCGTACTCCGAACACTGAAGCTTTCTTT. The chain combines TRBV15 with TRBJ1-1; 7 bases align to TRBD1. The trim removed 2 bases at V and 1 base at J, leaving 13 bases unmatched. The CDR3 has 18 residues. Germline V gene data show CDR1 as LNHNV and CDR2 as YYDKDF (reference sequence).

This chain joins TRBV10-3 and TRBJ1-1; 8 nucleotides line up with TRBD1. This CDR3 comprises 13 residues. CDR1 ENHRY and CDR2 SYGVKD come from the germline V gene. V gave up 8 bases and J gave up 4 bases; unmatched junction bases: 6. The CDR3 reads CAIQGAYGTEAFF. Here the CDR3 DNA reads TGTGCCATCCAGGGGGCCTATGGCACTGAAGCTTTCTTT.